The source of this T cell receptor (beta chain) is a study of regulatory T cells in long-lasting Graves disease. The study, taken as a whole, reports: Relative to new patients (roughly 970), persistent patients exhibited greater sharing of public clonotypes (about 3,000).

Germline V gene data show CDR1 as SGHVS and CDR2 as FQNEAQ. Trimming shortened V by 0 bases and J by 1 base, and 16 bases separated the two germline ends. This CDR3 has 18 residues. Sequencing libraries for TCR beta were prepared with iRepertoire HTBI primers and Arm-PCR of CDR3 regions. Each CDR3 protein gets one entry after TCRdb re-called the multiplex PCR reads with MiXCR. The table has around 400,000 distinct CDR3 sequences, about 15% seen once. As to time point: newly diagnosed GD, antithyroid drugs for less than 3 months. Generation of the TCR library employed RNA extracted from PBMCs. It was American Thyroid Association guidelines that determined Graves' disease diagnosis. This clonotype was found many times. Its antigen remains unidentified. The data were also submitted as part of a second study, on T cells in Graves' hyperthyroidism and ophthalmopathy.

The sequence was obtained from a woman aged 40 to 50 with Graves disease. This sequence joins TRBV7-8 and TRBJ2-1; no clear D gene. Sequencing was performed on peripheral blood mononuclear cells (PBMCs), taken at new diagnosis, from a patient treated with antithyroid drugs. CDR3 DNA sequence: TGTGCCAGCAGCTTAGCAATGAACATCATCTCTTCCTACAATGAGCAGTTCTTC. This encodes CASSLAMNIISSYNEQFF.